Listed here are 25 T cell receptor beta chains from one sample, sequenced in a study of T cell changes during pregnancy in multiple sclerosis. Produced via immunoSEQ multiplex PCR; TCRdb's table is partial and in-frame only. Found here are tens of thousands of clones, about 92% of them singletons; the top ten hold 1% to 1.5%. Sequencing input: peripheral blood. The receptors were sampled from a female donor with multiple sclerosis, enrolled in a pregnancy study.

The J gene is TRBJ1-1, the V gene TRBV6-6, with TRBD1 identical over 12 bases. This CDR3 comprises 15 residues. Germline CDR1 is MNHNY and CDR2 is SVGAGI (reference sequence). Trimming removed 5 bases from V and 5 bases from J; junction bases left unmatched: 6. The DNA of the CDR3 is TGTGCCAGCAGTAGTACGGGACAGGGGGCGACTGAAGCTTTCTTT. It translates to CASSSTGQGATEAFF.

This sequence joins TRBV7-2 and TRBJ2-3; 12 nucleotides agree with TRBD2. From germline, CDR1 is SGHTA and CDR2 FQGNSA. This CDR3 is 16 amino acids long. Trimming took 2 bases from V and 4 from J; bases not matched to a gene: 4. In DNA, the CDR3 is TGTGCCAGCAGCTTATGGGCTAGCGGGAGGGCAGATACGCAGTATTTT. Residues: CASSLWASGRADTQYF. The full variable domain, with the rest looked up from reference TRBV7-2 and TRBJ2-3, is GAGVSQSPSNKVTEKGKDVELRCDPISGHTALYWYRQSLGQGLEFLIYFQGNSAPDKSGLPSDRFSAERTGGSVSTLTIQRTQQEDSAVYLCASSLWASGRADTQYFGPGTRLTVL.

The rearrangement uses TRBV30 and TRBJ1-4; D is unresolved. The CDR3 contains 13 residues. V gave up 0 bases and J gave up 7 bases, with 9 bases separating them. Germline V gene sequence: CDR1 GTSNPN, CDR2 SVGIG (reference sequence). This chain's CDR3 is CAWSVQLSEKLFF. The CDR3 nucleotides are TGTGCCTGGAGTGTTCAGCTAAGTGAAAAACTGTTTTTT.

This chain links TRBV7-6 with TRBJ1-4; D gene ambiguous. This CDR3 has 14 residues. The V gene lost 3 bases and the J gene lost 8 bases, with 13 bases spanning the gap. CDR1 is SGHVS, CDR2 FNYEAQ, per germline. Written as DNA, the CDR3 is TGTGCCAGCAGCTTGACGCAGCTCGGCGAAAAACTGTTTTTT. Protein: CASSLTQLGEKLFF.

This chain links TRBV10-1 with TRBJ2-3, with 7 bases fitting TRBD2. CDR3 length: 17 amino acids. Looked up from germline, CDR1 is WNHNN and CDR2 is SYGVQD (reference sequence). V lost 0 bases and J lost 5; bases outside the gene matches: 11. CDR3 in amino acids: CASSESDMGGPKDTQYF. CDR3 DNA: TGCGCCAGCAGTGAGTCGGACATGGGAGGGCCTAAAGATACGCAGTATTTT.

In the case of this clone: Compared with germline, one end of the junction differs, possibly owing to a read error. This sequence joins TRBV6-1 and TRBJ2-7, with a possible D match to TRBD2 (6 bases). In germline, CDR1 is MNHNS, CDR2 SASEGT. CDR3 size: 14 residues. CDR3 sequence (DNA): TGTGCCAGCAGTGTACCGACCCCCGGGAGCGAGCAGCACTTC. Protein sequence: CASSVPTPGSEQHF.

The chain joins TRBV10-3 to TRBJ2-4, with TRBD2 as a possible D gene (6 bases). Germline V gene lookup returns CDR1 ENHRY and CDR2 SYGVKD. The ends were cut back, 2 bases at V and 2 bases at J, with 10 bases in the middle. CDR3 length equals 15 residues. This CDR3 is CAISEGRGTKNIQYF. The CDR3 nucleotides are TGTGCCATCAGTGAGGGCCGGGGGACCAAAAACATTCAGTACTTC.

V usage is TRBV28 and J usage is TRBJ1-4; unclear D gene. The CDR3 consists of 15 residues. Deletions cut 3 bases from V and 0 bases from J, with 8 bases between. Germline V gene lookup returns CDR1 MDHEN and CDR2 SYDVKM. This CDR3 is CASSFRRATNEKLFF. CDR3 coding DNA: TGTGCCAGCAGTTTTCGGAGGGCAACTAATGAAAAACTGTTTTTT. The variable domain in full, with the rest retrieved from reference TRBV28 and TRBJ1-4, is DVKVTQSSRYLVKRTGEKVFLECVQDMDHENMFWYRQDPGLGLRLIYFSYDVKMKEKGDIPEGYSVSREKKERFSLILESASTNQTSMYLCASSFRRATNEKLFFGSGTQLSVL.

This chain uses TRBV2 with TRBJ2-5, with D maybe TRBD1 (6 bases). Germline assignment: CDR1 SNHLY and CDR2 FYNNEI. The germline V and J ends were trimmed by 4 bases and 3 bases, with 9 bases remaining between them. The CDR3 consists of 13 residues. CDR3 DNA sequence: TGTGCCAGCAGTGGATGGACAGAAGAGACCCAGTACTTC. Translation: CASSGWTEETQYF.

This clone was observed once. The CDR3 here is CASSRGGAYTEAFF. CDR3 in DNA: TGTGCCAGCTCCCGGGGGGGGGCGTACACTGAAGCTTTCTTT. This sequence joins TRBV18 and TRBJ1-1, with TRBD1 as a possible D gene (6 bases). This CDR3 is built from 14 residues. Germline CDR1 and CDR2: KGHSH and LQKENI. The germline V and J ends were trimmed by 6 bases and 3 bases, with 14 bases remaining between them.

This clone was found once. The V and J genes are TRBV5-1 and TRBJ2-5, with TRBD2 matching over 8 bases. The V segment lost 4 bases and the J segment 5 bases; nucleotides outside the gene matches: 7. The CDR3 length is 14 residues. Germline-derived CDR1 and CDR2 are SGHRS and YFSETQ. The CDR3 loop reads CASSNSGIRETQYF. CDR3 nucleotides: TGCGCCAGCAGCAATAGCGGGATCAGGGAGACCCAGTACTTC.

The chain joins TRBV6-5 to TRBJ2-4; 8 bases match TRBD1. The CDR3 runs 14 residues. V was pared by 2 bases and J by 9 bases, with 6 bases of the junction left unmatched. Germline assignment: CDR1 MNHEY and CDR2 SVGAGI. The CDR3, as DNA: TGTGCCAGCAGTTACGTGACAGGGGAGAGCATTCAGTACTTC. Amino acids: CASSYVTGESIQYF.

V usage is TRBV19 and J usage is TRBJ1-4; D is unclear. Germline V gene data show CDR1 as LNHDA and CDR2 as SQIVND (reference sequence). There are 12 residues in the CDR3. The V gene lost 3 bases and the J gene lost 8 bases, with 7 bases spanning the gap. The DNA of the CDR3 is TGTGCCAGTAGTATTGGCACCGAAAAACTGTTTTTT. Translating it yields CASSIGTEKLFF.

The gene calls are TRBV19 and TRBJ1-4, with TRBD1 matching 8 bases. The CDR3 loop spans 14 amino acids. V dropped 7 bases and J dropped 8; count of bases not matched to a gene: 9. Germline-derived CDR1 and CDR2 are LNHDA and SQIVND (reference sequence). CDR3 protein: CASNSRGRREKLFF. CDR3 sequence (DNA): TGTGCCAGTAATTCCAGGGGGCGCAGGGAAAAACTGTTTTTT.

The chain recombines TRBV18 with TRBJ2-2; perhaps TRBD1 as D (6 bases). The germline CDR1 and CDR2 sequences are KGHSH and LQKENI. With 4 bases removed from V and 6 bases from J, the gap between germline ends came to 12 bases. The CDR3 runs to 14 residues. CDR3 bases: TGTGCCAGCTCACTAACAGGGTCACCCGGGGAGCTGTTTTTT. Its protein product is CASSLTGSPGELFF. The full variable domain, rest sourced from reference TRBV18 and TRBJ2-2, is NAGVMQNPRHLVRRRGQEARLRCSPMKGHSHVYWYRQLPEEGLKFMVYLQKENIIDESGMPKERFSAEFPKEGPSILRIQQVVRGDSAAYFCASSLTGSPGELFFGEGSRLTVL.

The chain combines TRBV4-3 with TRBJ2-1; D gene unclear. This CDR3 has 13 residues. Germline-derived CDR1 and CDR2 are LGHNA and YSLEER. Deletions cut 0 bases from V and 5 bases from J, with 5 bases between. CDR3 nucleotides: TGCGCCAGCAGCCAAGATCTCGACAATGAGCAGTTCTTC. This sequence encodes CASSQDLDNEQFF.

The rearrangement links TRBV27 to TRBJ2-7; tentatively, D is TRBD1 or TRBD2 (5 bases each). There are 13 residues in the CDR3. Deletions cut 4 bases from V and 1 base from J, with 8 bases between. Germline values: CDR1 MNHEY, CDR2 SMNVEV (reference sequence). The CDR3 region is CASSWDPSYEQYF. The DNA of the CDR3 is TGTGCCAGCAGTTGGGACCCATCCTACGAGCAGTACTTC.

This sequence joins TRBV7-3 and TRBJ2-7; D possibly corresponds to TRBD2 (6 bases). Germline loops: CDR1 SGHTA, CDR2 FQGTGA. The CDR3 totals 16 residues. The V and J ends lost 3 bases and 1 base respectively, with 16 bases between them. The CDR3 region has the DNA TGTGCCAGCAGCTTCCTGAGCGGTGGAGGGTCCTACGAGCAGTACTTC. Its translation: CASSFLSGGGSYEQYF.

The chain couples TRBV18 to TRBJ2-6; D is undetermined. The V gene's germline CDR1 is KGHSH and CDR2 LQKENI. This CDR3 has 16 amino acids. V shed 0 bases and J shed 1 base, with 7 bases lying between them. CDR3 in DNA: TGTGCCAGCTCACCACCCCATAGATCTGGGGCCAACGTCCTGACTTTC. Translation gives CASSPPHRSGANVLTF.

The J gene is TRBJ2-1, the V gene TRBV11-2; no definite D call. V gave up 8 bases and J gave up 2 bases, with 16 bases separating them. The CDR3 is 15 amino acids. Germline lookup yields CDR1 SGHAT and CDR2 FQNNGV. The CDR3 sequence: CASLRPGYPYNEQFF. CDR3 DNA: TGTGCCAGCCTCCGCCCGGGCTACCCCTACAATGAGCAGTTCTTC.

The CDR3 region has the DNA TGCGCCAGCAGTGACGGCTTGAACAGCTTCTACGAGCAGTACTTC. Its protein is CASSDGLNSFYEQYF. The chain couples TRBV10-1 to TRBJ2-7; no clear D. The V end lost 3 bases, the J end lost 3 bases, and 15 bases lay between the germline ends. Per the germline V gene, CDR1 is WNHNN and CDR2 is SYGVQD (reference sequence). This CDR3 region has 15 residues.

The genes are TRBV11-3 and TRBJ2-7; weak D call: TRBD1 (5 bases). Trimming shortened V by 3 bases and J by 4 bases, and 13 bases separated the two germline ends. The germline V gene has CDR1 SGHNT and CDR2 YENEEA. This CDR3 has 14 residues. The chain's CDR3 is CASSFGQGSYEQYF. In DNA, the CDR3 is TGTGCCAGCAGCTTTGGCCAGGGCTCTTACGAGCAGTACTTC.

The CDR3 region has the DNA TGTGCCAGCAGTCTCAGGGGCCACCAACTGTTTTTT. Its translation is CASSLRGHQLFF. The chain has TRBV28 and TRBJ1-4; D may be TRBD1 (6 bases). CDR3 length: 12 amino acids. CDR1 is MDHEN and CDR2 is SYDVKM in the germline V gene. V was clipped by 5 bases and J by 12 bases, with 13 bases between them.

CDR3 residues: CASSIRSVFYEQYF. Here the CDR3 DNA reads TGCGCCAGCAGCATCCGCAGCGTGTTCTACGAGCAGTACTTC. The chain has TRBV4-3 and TRBJ2-7; no reliable D call. Deletions cut 5 bases from V and 3 bases from J, with 14 bases between. The CDR3 covers 14 residues. Germline loops: CDR1 LGHNA, CDR2 YSLEER.

V gene TRBV5-1 combines with J gene TRBJ2-7; 10 bases are a match to TRBD1. V lost 0 bases and J lost 1; bases outside the gene matches: 4. CDR1 is SGHRS, CDR2 YFSETQ, per germline. The CDR3 extends over 16 amino acids. CDR3 bases: TGCGCCAGCAGCTTGGACGGGGGACAGGGGTCCTACGAGCAGTACTTC. It codes for CASSLDGGQGSYEQYF.